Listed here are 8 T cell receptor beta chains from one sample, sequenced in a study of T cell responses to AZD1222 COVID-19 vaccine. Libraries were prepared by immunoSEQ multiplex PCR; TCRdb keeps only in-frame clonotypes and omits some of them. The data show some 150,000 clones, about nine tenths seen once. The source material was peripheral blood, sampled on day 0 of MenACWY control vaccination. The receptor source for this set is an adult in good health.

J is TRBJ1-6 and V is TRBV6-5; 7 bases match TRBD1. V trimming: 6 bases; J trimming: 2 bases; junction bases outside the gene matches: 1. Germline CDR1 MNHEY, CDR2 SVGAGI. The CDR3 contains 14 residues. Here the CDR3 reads CASRGQTYNSPLHF. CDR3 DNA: TGTGCCAGCAGGGGACAGACCTATAATTCACCCCTCCACTTT.

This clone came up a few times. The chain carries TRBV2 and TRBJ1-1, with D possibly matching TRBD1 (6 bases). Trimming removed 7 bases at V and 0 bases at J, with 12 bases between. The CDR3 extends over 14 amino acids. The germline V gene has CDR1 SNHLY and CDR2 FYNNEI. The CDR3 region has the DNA TGTGCCAGCATTTGGGGGCGGATGAACACTGAAGCTTTCTTT. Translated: CASIWGRMNTEAFF. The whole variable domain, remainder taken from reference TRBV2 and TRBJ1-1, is EPEVTQTPSHQVTQMGQEVILRCVPISNHLYFYWYRQILGQKVEFLVSFYNNEISEKSEIFDDQFSVERPDGSNFTLKIRSTKLEDSAMYFCASIWGRMNTEAFFGQGTRLTVV.

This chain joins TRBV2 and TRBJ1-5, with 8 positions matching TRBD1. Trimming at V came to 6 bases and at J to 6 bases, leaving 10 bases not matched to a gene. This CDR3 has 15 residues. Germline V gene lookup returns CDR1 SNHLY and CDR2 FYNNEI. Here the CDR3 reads CASRIAGGAGQPQHF. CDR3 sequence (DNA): TGTGCCAGCAGAATTGCAGGGGGCGCGGGTCAGCCCCAGCATTTT.

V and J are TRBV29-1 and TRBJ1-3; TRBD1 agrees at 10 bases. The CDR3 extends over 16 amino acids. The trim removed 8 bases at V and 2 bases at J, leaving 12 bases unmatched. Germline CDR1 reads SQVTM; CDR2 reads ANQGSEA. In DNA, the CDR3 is TGCAGCTCCCCCCTGGTGGGACAGGGGCCTGGAAACACCATATATTTT. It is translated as CSSPLVGQGPGNTIYF.

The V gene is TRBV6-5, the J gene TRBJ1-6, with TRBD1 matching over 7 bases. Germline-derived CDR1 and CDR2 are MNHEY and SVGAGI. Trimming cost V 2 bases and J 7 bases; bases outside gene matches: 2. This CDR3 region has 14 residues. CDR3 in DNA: TGTGCCAGCAGTTACCTGACAGGGAATTCACCCCTCCACTTT. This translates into CASSYLTGNSPLHF.

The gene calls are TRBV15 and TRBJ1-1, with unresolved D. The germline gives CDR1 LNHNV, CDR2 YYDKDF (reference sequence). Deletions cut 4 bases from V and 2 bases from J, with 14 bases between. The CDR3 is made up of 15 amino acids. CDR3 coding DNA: TGTGCCACCAGCAAGTCGTTAACGGTAAACACTGAAGCTTTCTTT. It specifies CATSKSLTVNTEAFF.

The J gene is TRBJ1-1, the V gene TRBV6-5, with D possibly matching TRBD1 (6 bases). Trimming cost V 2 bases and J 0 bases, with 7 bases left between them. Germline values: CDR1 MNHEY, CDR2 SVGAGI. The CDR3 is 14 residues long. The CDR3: CASSYRQVNTEAFF. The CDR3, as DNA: TGTGCCAGCAGTTACAGACAGGTGAACACTGAAGCTTTCTTT.

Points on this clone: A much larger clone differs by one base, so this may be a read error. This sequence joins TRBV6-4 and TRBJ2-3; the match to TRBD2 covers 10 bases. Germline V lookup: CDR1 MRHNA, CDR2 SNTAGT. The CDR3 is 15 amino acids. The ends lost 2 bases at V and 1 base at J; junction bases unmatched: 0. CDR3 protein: CASSDGTSGTDTQYF. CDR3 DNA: TGTGCCAGCAGTGACGGGACTAGCGGCACAGATACGCAGTATTTT.